The 25 T cell receptor beta chains given below trace back to one sample, sequenced in a study. One entry per CDR3 protein results from TCRdb running MiXCR on the RT-PCR reads. The data hold about 700,000 distinct CDR3 sequences, with 14% observed a single time. What was sequenced was memory CD4+ T cells from blood. The receptors derive from a female donor in good health, serving as a healthy control.

The chain carries TRBV15 and TRBJ2-2; D unclear. Germline V gene lookup returns CDR1 LNHNV and CDR2 YYDKDF (reference sequence). This CDR3 has 17 amino acids. The germline V and J ends were trimmed by 0 bases and 5 bases, with 16 bases remaining between them. This chain's CDR3 is CATSRDQVKIITGELFF. The CDR3 DNA sequence: TGTGCCACCAGCAGAGATCAGGTTAAAATAATTACCGGGGAGCTGTTTTTT. The full variable domain, its missing parts supplied by reference TRBV15 and TRBJ2-2, is DAMVIQNPRYQVTQFGKPVTLSCSQTLNHNVMYWYQQKSSQAPKLLFHYYDKDFNNEADTPDNFQSRRPNTSFCFLDIRSPGLGDTAMYLCATSRDQVKIITGELFFGEGSRLTVL.

This clonotype appeared a few times. The chain carries TRBV20-1 and TRBJ1-1; weak D call: TRBD1 (5 bases). The V gene's germline CDR1 is DFQATT and CDR2 SNEGSKA (reference sequence). Trimming took off 6 bases at V and 0 bases at J, with 14 bases between the two ends. The CDR3 extends over 14 amino acids. CDR3 sequence: CSAPGLSMNTEAFF. The CDR3 DNA is TGCAGTGCCCCGGGACTAAGCATGAACACTGAAGCTTTCTTT.

The rearrangement joins TRBV19 to TRBJ2-7, with TRBD1 matching 8 bases. CDR1 and CDR2 from the germline V gene are LNHDA and SQIVND (reference sequence). V dropped 4 bases and J dropped 0; count of bases not matched to a gene: 5. There are 15 residues in the CDR3. CDR3 sequence reads: CASSKWDRSSYEQYF. The CDR3 DNA reads TGTGCCAGTAGTAAGTGGGACAGGAGCTCCTACGAGCAGTACTTC.

The CDR3 DNA is TGTGCCAGCAACAATCTAGACCGGAGCTCCTACAATGAGCAGTTCTTC. Translating gives CASNNLDRSSYNEQFF. V and J are TRBV5-4 and TRBJ2-1, with unresolved D. Germline-derived CDR1 and CDR2 are SGHNT and YYREEE (reference sequence). CDR3 size: 16 residues. V was clipped by 6 bases and J by 0 bases, with 16 bases between them. Full variable domain (missing parts from reference TRBV5-4 and TRBJ2-1): ETGVTQSPTHLIKTRGQQVTLRCSSQSGHNTVSWYQQALGQGPQFIFQYYREEENGRGNFPPRFSGLQFPNYSSELNVNALELDDSALYLCASNNLDRSSYNEQFFGPGTRLTVL.

The CDR3 sequence is CSAILGTHVSEQFF. The CDR3 region has the DNA TGCAGTGCTATCCTGGGCACCCACGTGAGTGAGCAGTTCTTC. This sequence joins TRBV20-1 and TRBJ2-1; D remains ambiguous. Deletions cut 4 bases from V and 9 bases from J, with 19 bases between. The CDR3 runs 14 residues. Germline V lookup: CDR1 DFQATT, CDR2 SNEGSKA (reference sequence).

This sequence joins TRBV6-2 or TRBV6-3 and TRBJ2-6; D is unclear. Germline CDR1 reads MNHEY; CDR2 reads SVGEGT. V lost 5 bases, J lost 0 bases, and 8 bases lay in between. The CDR3 loop spans 15 amino acids. CDR3 loop: CASSTVFSGANVLTF. As DNA, the CDR3 is TGTGCCAGCAGTACCGTCTTCTCTGGGGCCAACGTCCTGACTTTC.

Ten or more counts support this clonotype. The chain recombines TRBV4-3 with TRBJ2-4, with D perhaps TRBD2 (5 bases). Germline V gives CDR1 LGHNA, CDR2 YSLEER. V shed 1 base and J shed 6 bases, with 19 bases lying between them. This CDR3 contains 17 residues. Written as DNA, the CDR3 is TGCGCCAGCAGCCAAGGCTCCACAAAATTTCGGGGAAACATTCAGTACTTC. It codes for CASSQGSTKFRGNIQYF.

The J gene is TRBJ2-5, the V gene TRBV16, with D maybe TRBD2 (5 bases). V dropped 0 bases and J dropped 7 bases, with 9 bases sitting between them. CDR3 length equals 13 residues. Germline values: CDR1 KGHSY, CDR2 FQNENV. The CDR3 region has the DNA TGTGCCAGCAGCCAATCGTCTGGAGGGACCCAGTACTTC. Translating it yields CASSQSSGGTQYF. Based on the CDR3 plus reference TRBV16 and TRBJ2-5, the full variable domain is GEEVAQTPKHLVRGEGQKAKLYCAPIKGHSYVFWYQQVLKNEFKFLISFQNENVFDETGMPKERFSAKCLPNSPCSLEIQATKLEDSAVYFCASSQSSGGTQYFGPGTRLLVL.

This clonotype was found many times. This chain joins TRBV5-1 and TRBJ2-3, with D possibly matching TRBD2 (5 bases). Trimming left V 3 bases short and J 3 bases short, with 11 bases between. The CDR3 covers 14 residues. The germline gives CDR1 SGHRS, CDR2 YFSETQ. The CDR3 spells CASSSGLGTDTQYF. DNA of the CDR3: TGCGCCAGCAGCTCGGGATTGGGAACAGATACGCAGTATTTT. Full variable domain (remainder filled in from reference TRBV5-1 and TRBJ2-3): KAGVTQTPRYLIKTRGQQVTLSCSPISGHRSVSWYQQTPGQGLQFLFEYFSETQRNKGNFPGRFSGRQFSNSRSEMNVSTLELGDSALYLCASSSGLGTDTQYFGPGTRLTVL.

V is TRBV12-3 or TRBV12-4 and J is TRBJ2-7, with D perhaps matching TRBD1 or TRBD2 (6 bases each). This CDR3 has 12 residues. V lost 0 bases and J lost 9, with 9 bases in between. The CDR3 is CASSLAGGGQYF. The CDR3 DNA follows: TGTGCCAGCAGTTTAGCCGGGGGCGGGCAGTACTTC.

CDR3 region: CASSLWGGSYNEQFF. CDR3 in DNA: TGTGCCAGCAGCTTATGGGGCGGGTCCTACAATGAGCAGTTCTTC. V usage is TRBV7-2 and J usage is TRBJ2-1; D is tentatively TRBD1 or TRBD2 (5 bases each). The germline gives CDR1 SGHTA, CDR2 FQGNSA. The V and J ends lost 2 bases and 1 base respectively, with 9 bases between them. CDR3 length equals 15 residues.

The rearrangement links TRBV28 to TRBJ2-7; 10 bases agree with TRBD1. The CDR3 loop spans 15 amino acids. CDR1 is MDHEN, CDR2 SYDVKM, per germline. V was clipped by 7 bases and J by 3 bases; unmatched bases: 9. The DNA of the CDR3 is TGTGCCAGCAATGAACCTGGACAGGGGGGCTACGAGCAGTACTTC. This gives the protein CASNEPGQGGYEQYF.

In this sample, this clonotype turned up many times. The rearrangement links TRBV5-6 to TRBJ2-4; no clear D gene. The CDR3 is 13 amino acids. The germline CDR1 and CDR2 sequences are SGHDT and YYEEEE. The V and J ends lost 1 base and 10 bases respectively, with 12 bases between them. CDR3 DNA sequence: TGTGCCAGCAGCTTGCCTTCGACCATTATTCAGTACTTC. Encoded protein: CASSLPSTIIQYF.

This clonotype was recorded at least ten times. J is TRBJ2-7 and V is TRBV6-6, with 9 bases that match TRBD2. CDR3 length: 15 amino acids. The V segment lost 8 bases and the J segment 2 bases; nucleotides outside the gene matches: 10. Germline CDR1 reads MNHNY; CDR2 reads SVGAGI (reference sequence). The CDR3 sequence is CASAIGLAGPYEQYF. In DNA, the CDR3 is TGTGCCAGCGCGATCGGGCTAGCGGGACCCTACGAGCAGTACTTC.

This clonotype was recorded at least ten times. V and J are TRBV5-5 and TRBJ1-5, with 8 bases that match TRBD1. The germline V gene has CDR1 SGHKS and CDR2 YYEKEE (reference sequence). V dropped 4 bases and J dropped 0; count of bases not matched to a gene: 6. This CDR3 has 16 amino acids. The CDR3 nucleotides read TGTGCCAGCAGCCAGACAGGGGCATATAGCAATCAGCCCCAGCATTTT. The encoded protein is CASSQTGAYSNQPQHF.

The chain uses TRBV7-3 and TRBJ2-1; TRBD2 might be the D (6 bases). V lost 4 bases to trimming and J lost 9 bases, with 16 bases between them. The CDR3 runs 14 residues. The germline gives CDR1 SGHTA, CDR2 FQGTGA. The chain's CDR3 is CASSSTGGSGEQFF. CDR3 bases: TGTGCCAGCAGCTCCACCGGGGGTTCGGGTGAGCAGTTCTTC.

This clonotype was detected a few times. The chain couples TRBV5-1 to TRBJ2-3; no definite D call. The germline gives CDR1 SGHRS, CDR2 YFSETQ. With 1 base removed from V and 0 bases from J, the gap between germline ends came to 9 bases. The CDR3 is 15 residues long. The CDR3 reads CASSLSLVSTDTQYF. The CDR3 nucleotides read TGCGCCAGCAGCTTGTCCTTAGTTAGCACAGATACGCAGTATTTT. Full variable domain (outside the CDR3, taken from reference TRBV5-1 and TRBJ2-3): KAGVTQTPRYLIKTRGQQVTLSCSPISGHRSVSWYQQTPGQGLQFLFEYFSETQRNKGNFPGRFSGRQFSNSRSEMNVSTLELGDSALYLCASSLSLVSTDTQYFGPGTRLTVL.

This clonotype was detected many times. The CDR3 here is CASSLNRKNIQYF. The CDR3 region has the DNA TGCGCCAGCAGCTTGAATAGGAAAAACATTCAGTACTTC. V is TRBV5-1 and J is TRBJ2-4; D is unclear. Trimming cost V 1 base and J 4 bases, with 6 bases left between them. Germline V gives CDR1 SGHRS, CDR2 YFSETQ. The CDR3 has 13 residues. The entire variable domain, with the rest obtained from reference TRBV5-1 and TRBJ2-4, is as follows: KAGVTQTPRYLIKTRGQQVTLSCSPISGHRSVSWYQQTPGQGLQFLFEYFSETQRNKGNFPGRFSGRQFSNSRSEMNVSTLELGDSALYLCASSLNRKNIQYFGAGTRLSVL.

The rearrangement uses TRBV4-2 and TRBJ1-2; 8 bases are shared with TRBD1. In germline, CDR1 is LGHNA, CDR2 YNFKEQ. The CDR3 totals 15 residues. V lost 3 bases to trimming and J lost 6 bases; unmatched junction nucleotides: 9. The CDR3 nucleotides read TGTGCCAGCAGCCAGAGACAGGGGTGGGAGGATGGCTACACCTTC. Its protein product is CASSQRQGWEDGYTF.

In its sample, this clonotype was seen a few times. The chain uses TRBV7-2 and TRBJ2-5; D unresolved. The CDR3 contains 13 residues. Germline V gene sequence: CDR1 SGHTA, CDR2 FQGNSA. V lost 5 bases to trimming and J lost 5 bases, with 12 bases between them. This chain's CDR3 is CASSPAARETQYF. CDR3 DNA sequence: TGTGCCAGCAGCCCGGCAGCTCGGGAGACCCAGTACTTC.

This clonotype appeared a few times. The chain joins TRBV20-1 to TRBJ1-5; D gene unclear. V lost 6 bases to trimming and J lost 0 bases, with 12 bases between them. Germline V gene data show CDR1 as DFQATT and CDR2 as SNEGSKA (reference sequence). The CDR3 contains 14 residues. CDR3: CSAATHYSNQPQHF. CDR3 nucleotides: TGCAGTGCCGCGACCCACTATAGCAATCAGCCCCAGCATTTT.

A few counts support this clonotype. The chain employs TRBV5-1 and TRBJ1-1; no reliable D call. This CDR3 region has 15 residues. V was cut by 4 bases and J by 4 bases, with 17 bases left in between. Germline V gene lookup returns CDR1 SGHRS and CDR2 YFSETQ. This CDR3 reads CASSITGRMGTEAFF. As DNA, the CDR3 is TGCGCCAGCAGCATAACCGGGAGGATGGGCACTGAAGCTTTCTTT. Full variable domain (remainder filled in from reference TRBV5-1 and TRBJ1-1): KAGVTQTPRYLIKTRGQQVTLSCSPISGHRSVSWYQQTPGQGLQFLFEYFSETQRNKGNFPGRFSGRQFSNSRSEMNVSTLELGDSALYLCASSITGRMGTEAFFGQGTRLTVV.

This clonotype was recorded a few times. V usage is TRBV12-3 or TRBV12-4 and J usage is TRBJ1-6, with a weak D call TRBD1 (5 bases). V lost 6 bases and J lost 10, with 13 bases in between. CDR3 size: 13 residues. DNA for the CDR3: TGTGCCAGCAGGATTTCAGGGTGGTCACCCCTCCACTTT. Protein sequence: CASRISGWSPLHF.

The table lists this clonotype with a few counts. This chain joins TRBV12-3 or TRBV12-4 and TRBJ2-3; the D is unclear. Trimming took off 6 bases at V and 1 base at J, with 17 bases between the two ends. The CDR3 is 16 amino acids. The CDR3 spells CASRPTGFWGTDTQYF. DNA for the CDR3: TGTGCCAGCAGACCTACTGGGTTTTGGGGCACAGATACGCAGTATTTT.

In its sample, this clonotype was seen many times. The chain couples TRBV7-2 to TRBJ2-1; maybe TRBD2 (7 bases). There are 13 residues in the CDR3. The germline V gene has CDR1 SGHTA and CDR2 FQGNSA. V was cut by 3 bases and J by 10 bases, with 13 bases left in between. Written as DNA, the CDR3 is TGTGCCAGCAGCTTCGAAGGGGGAGGGGAGCAGTTCTTC. Encoded protein: CASSFEGGGEQFF.